The sequence of this T cell receptor (beta chain) was determined in a study of cytotoxic CD8 clonotypes in ibrutinib-treated CLL. The wider study: The study included 11 relapsed/refractory and roughly 15 treatment-naive patients; under 18 had IGHV unmutated disease.

Study-level points and caveats: Baseline clonality, above age-matched healthy donor levels, tracked circulating CD8+ T-cell counts. Elevated clonality accompanied ibrutinib response, with a return toward baseline values at progression.

Target depth was 1 in 200,000 to 1 in 1 million T cells, about 10x per clonotype. Libraries were prepared by immunoSEQ multiplex PCR; TCRdb keeps only in-frame clonotypes and omits some of them. The sample carries around 310,000 clones, just under 80% recorded once. The CDR3 extends over 15 amino acids. J was trimmed by 1 base and V by 6 bases; bases with no gene match: 8. Germline V gene data show CDR1 as MNHEY and CDR2 as SVGAGI. With respect to this clone: Its antigen is unidentified.

Specimen: PBMCs, collected before ibrutinib treatment. V usage is TRBV6-5 and J usage is TRBJ2-7; 8 bases fit TRBD2. The TCR sequence derives from a human donor with chronic lymphocytic leukemia. The CDR3 is CASRPVAGSSYEQYF. In DNA, the CDR3 is TGTGCCAGCAGACCAGTAGCGGGATCGTCCTACGAGCAGTACTTC.